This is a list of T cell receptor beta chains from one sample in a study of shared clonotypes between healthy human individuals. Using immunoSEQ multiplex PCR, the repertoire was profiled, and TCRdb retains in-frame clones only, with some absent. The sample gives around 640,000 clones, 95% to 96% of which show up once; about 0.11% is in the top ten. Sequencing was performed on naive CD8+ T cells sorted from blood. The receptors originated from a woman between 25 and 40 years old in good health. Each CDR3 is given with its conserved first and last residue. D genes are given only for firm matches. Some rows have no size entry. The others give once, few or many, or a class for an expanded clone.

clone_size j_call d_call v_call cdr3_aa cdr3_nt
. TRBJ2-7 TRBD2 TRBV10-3 CAISESPGGLSGGLPYEQYF TGTGCCATCAGTGAGTCGCCCGGGGGCCTTAGCGGGGGCCTTCCCTACGAGCAGTACTTC
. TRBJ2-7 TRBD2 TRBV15 CATSRPREGGYEQYF TGTGCCACCAGCAGACCTCGGGAGGGGGGCTACGAGCAGTACTTC
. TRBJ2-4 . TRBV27 CASTGKLAKNIQYF TGTGCCAGCACCGGCAAACTAGCCAAAAACATTCAGTACTTC
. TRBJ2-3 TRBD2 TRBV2 CASSEGSSGVSTDTQYF TGTGCCAGCAGTGAAGGAAGTAGCGGGGTCAGCACAGATACGCAGTATTTT
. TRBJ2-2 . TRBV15 CATSRVSNTGELFF TGTGCCACCAGCAGGGTCAGCAACACCGGGGAGCTGTTTTTT
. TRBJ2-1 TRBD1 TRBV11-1 CASSRGQGANNEQFF TGTGCCAGCAGCAGGGGACAGGGGGCTAACAATGAGCAGTTCTTC
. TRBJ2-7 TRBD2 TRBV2 CASRLAGGRYEQYF TGTGCCAGCAGACTAGCGGGAGGCAGGTACGAGCAGTACTTC
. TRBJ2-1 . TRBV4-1 CASSRTHREGSNEQFF TGCGCCAGCAGCCGCACCCACAGGGAGGGTAGCAATGAGCAGTTCTTC
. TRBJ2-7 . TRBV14 CASSQDIGSEQYF TGTGCCAGCAGCCAAGATATCGGGAGCGAGCAGTACTTC
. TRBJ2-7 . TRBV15 CATSRDGVTLDSYEQYF TGTGCCACCAGCAGAGATGGGGTTACGCTCGACTCCTACGAGCAGTACTTC
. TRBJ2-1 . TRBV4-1 CASSLTSSPYNEQFF TGCGCCAGCAGCCTCACTAGTTCTCCCTACAATGAGCAGTTCTTC
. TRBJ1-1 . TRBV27 CASSLGGEHNAMNTEAFF TGTGCCAGCAGTTTAGGGGGGGAACATAACGCTATGAACACTGAAGCTTTCTTT
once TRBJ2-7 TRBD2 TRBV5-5 CASSSGLAATYEQYF TGTGCCAGCAGCTCGGGACTAGCGGCTACCTACGAGCAGTACTTC